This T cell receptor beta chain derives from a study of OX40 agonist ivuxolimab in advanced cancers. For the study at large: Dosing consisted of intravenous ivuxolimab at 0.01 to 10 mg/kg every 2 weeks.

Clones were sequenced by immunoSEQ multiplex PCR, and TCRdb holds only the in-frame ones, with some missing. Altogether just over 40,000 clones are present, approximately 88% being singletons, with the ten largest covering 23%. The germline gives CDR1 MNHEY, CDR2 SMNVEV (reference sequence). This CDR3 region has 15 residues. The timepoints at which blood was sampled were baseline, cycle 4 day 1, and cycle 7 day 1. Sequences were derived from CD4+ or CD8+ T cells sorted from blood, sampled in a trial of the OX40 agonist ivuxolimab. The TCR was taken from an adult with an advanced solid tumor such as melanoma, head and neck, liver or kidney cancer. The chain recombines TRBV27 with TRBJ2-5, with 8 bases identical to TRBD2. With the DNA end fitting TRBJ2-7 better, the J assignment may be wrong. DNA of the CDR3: TGTGCCAGCAGAATGGCCGGGACTAGTATTTACGAGCAGTACTTC. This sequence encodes CASRMAGTSIYEQYF.